This TCR beta chain was found in a study of blood T cell repertoires in COVID-19. Study summary: Whether acute or convalescent, the COVID-19 samples came from the United States, Italy and Spain. T cells, B-cell-depleted T cells, or PBMCs provided the cDNA or gDNA that served as material.

As originally analysed: It was from reference gene primer amplification that nucleated cell counts were estimated. TCRdb's copy holds only in-frame clones and misses some; the assay was immunoSEQ multiplex PCR. Clone size and the V and J calls come from that table; the DNA yielded D and trimming. The sample yields 200,000 to 250,000 clones, 84% seen once. The CDR3 covers 15 residues. Germline values: CDR1 SNHLY, CDR2 FYNNEI. Deletions cut 8 bases from V and 1 base from J, with 17 bases between. Material: peripheral blood. The J gene is TRBJ1-2, the V gene TRBV2, with D uncertain. This TCR derives from a man in his fifties with active or convalescent COVID-19. The CDR3 sequence is CASPATRTLNYGYTF. CDR3 coding DNA: TGTGCCAGCCCTGCCACACGAACCCTTAACTATGGCTACACCTTC. Full variable domain (rest looked up from reference TRBV2 and TRBJ1-2): EPEVTQTPSHQVTQMGQEVILRCVPISNHLYFYWYRQILGQKVEFLVSFYNNEISEKSEIFDDQFSVERPDGSNFTLKIRSTKLEDSAMYFCASPATRTLNYGYTFGSGTRLTVV.